These T cell receptor beta chains were read from a single sample in a study of neurological immune-mediated disorders. Each CDR3 protein is one row after TCRdb ran MiXCR on the 5' RACE reads. The sample shows about 24,000 distinct CDR3 sequences, over 10% of them seen only once. Sequences were obtained from PBMCs. Receptor source: a woman aged 40 to 50 with HTLV-1-associated myelopathy (HAM/TSP). Both conserved end residues are part of each CDR3. Each record gives: D gene, J gene, V gene, clone size, CDR3 protein, CDR3 DNA. The D gene is left open where the match is weak. Some rows mark clone size as missing; the rest say once, few, many or name a class of expanded clone.

D gene: .; J gene: TRBJ2-2; V gene: TRBV7-2; clone size: many; CDR3 protein: CASSLYRELFF; CDR3 DNA: TGTGCCAGCAGCCTTTACCGGGAGCTGTTTTTT
D gene: .; J gene: TRBJ1-1; V gene: TRBV20-1; clone size: .; CDR3 protein: CSAMDRRGENTEAFF; CDR3 DNA: TGCAGTGCTATGGATCGCCGGGGGGAGAACACTGAAGCTTTCTTT
D gene: .; J gene: TRBJ1-6; V gene: TRBV12-3/TRBV12-4; clone size: many; CDR3 protein: CASSSRDHSPLHF; CDR3 DNA: TGTGCCAGCAGTTCCCGGGACCATTCACCCCTCCACTTT
D gene: TRBD1; J gene: TRBJ1-6; V gene: TRBV20-1; clone size: many; CDR3 protein: CSARAGTGYNSPLHF; CDR3 DNA: TGCAGTGCTAGGGCCGGGACAGGGTATAATTCACCCCTCCACTTT
D gene: .; J gene: TRBJ1-6; V gene: TRBV7-2; clone size: many; CDR3 protein: CASSLTPLTRSKHNSPLHF; CDR3 DNA: TGTGCCAGCAGCTTAACGCCCCTTACACGGTCGAAACATAATTCACCCCTCCACTTT
D gene: TRBD2; J gene: TRBJ2-3; V gene: TRBV5-1; clone size: medium-sized; CDR3 protein: CASSLAPSGGSTDTQYF; CDR3 DNA: TGCGCCAGCAGCTTGGCCCCTAGCGGGGGGAGCACAGATACGCAGTATTTT
D gene: .; J gene: TRBJ1-1; V gene: TRBV4-2; clone size: many; CDR3 protein: CASSQVRTPEAFF; CDR3 DNA: TGTGCCAGCAGCCAGGTGAGGACTCCGGAAGCTTTCTTT
D gene: .; J gene: TRBJ1-1; V gene: TRBV5-1; clone size: few; CDR3 protein: CASSVQGNRDEAFF; CDR3 DNA: TGCGCCAGCAGCGTTCAAGGGAATCGGGATGAAGCTTTCTTT
D gene: .; J gene: TRBJ1-1; V gene: TRBV11-3; clone size: .; CDR3 protein: CASSFEMTTEAFF; CDR3 DNA: TGTGCCAGCAGCTTCGAAATGACCACTGAAGCTTTCTTT
D gene: .; J gene: TRBJ1-2; V gene: TRBV5-1; clone size: medium-sized; CDR3 protein: CASSLSGDGPYGYTF; CDR3 DNA: TGCGCCAGCAGCTTGTCCGGCGACGGACCCTATGGCTACACCTTC
D gene: .; J gene: TRBJ1-1; V gene: TRBV12-3/TRBV12-4; clone size: many; CDR3 protein: CASSSMEGGKAFF; CDR3 DNA: TGTGCCAGCAGTTCAATGGAAGGGGGGAAAGCTTTCTTT
D gene: .; J gene: TRBJ1-3; V gene: TRBV7-8; clone size: many; CDR3 protein: CASSLMGAVSSGNTIYF; CDR3 DNA: TGTGCCAGCAGCTTAATGGGAGCCGTTAGCTCTGGAAACACCATATATTTT
D gene: .; J gene: TRBJ2-6; V gene: TRBV7-2; clone size: many; CDR3 protein: CASNQQGRWDFFSGANVLTF; CDR3 DNA: TGTGCCAGCAACCAACAGGGCCGATGGGACTTTTTCTCTGGGGCCAACGTCCTGACTTTC
D gene: .; J gene: TRBJ2-1; V gene: TRBV12-3/TRBV12-4; clone size: many; CDR3 protein: CASSFQRAIGEQFF; CDR3 DNA: TGTGCCAGCAGTTTCCAAAGAGCCATCGGGGAGCAGTTCTTC
D gene: TRBD1; J gene: TRBJ1-4; V gene: TRBV6-6; clone size: many; CDR3 protein: CASSAGTGKSNEKLFF; CDR3 DNA: TGTGCCAGCAGCGCCGGGACAGGAAAAAGCAATGAAAAACTGTTTTTT
D gene: .; J gene: TRBJ2-3; V gene: TRBV5-1; clone size: many; CDR3 protein: CASSHGTQPTDTQYF; CDR3 DNA: TGCGCCAGCAGCCATGGGACTCAACCCACAGATACGCAGTATTTT
D gene: .; J gene: TRBJ2-1; V gene: TRBV12-3/TRBV12-4; clone size: many; CDR3 protein: CASSLETGASYNEQFF; CDR3 DNA: TGTGCCAGCAGTTTAGAGACGGGAGCGTCCTACAATGAGCAGTTCTTC
D gene: TRBD1; J gene: TRBJ2-1; V gene: TRBV20-1; clone size: .; CDR3 protein: CSARGTGPWEQFF; CDR3 DNA: TGCAGTGCTAGAGGGACAGGTCCCTGGGAGCAGTTCTTC
D gene: TRBD2; J gene: TRBJ2-3; V gene: TRBV20-1; clone size: many; CDR3 protein: CSVAKRGATDTQYF; CDR3 DNA: TGCAGTGTGGCAAAGCGGGGGGCCACAGATACGCAGTATTTT
D gene: .; J gene: TRBJ2-1; V gene: TRBV10-1; clone size: many; CDR3 protein: CASSGPAASSYNEQFF; CDR3 DNA: TGCGCCAGCAGTGGACCGGCCGCGAGCTCCTACAATGAGCAGTTCTTC
D gene: .; J gene: TRBJ1-1; V gene: TRBV5-5; clone size: many; CDR3 protein: CASSLDGETEAFF; CDR3 DNA: TGTGCCAGCAGCCTCGACGGGGAAACTGAAGCTTTCTTT
D gene: .; J gene: TRBJ2-1; V gene: TRBV5-1; clone size: many; CDR3 protein: CASSLPQGWNEQFF; CDR3 DNA: TGCGCCAGCAGCTTGCCGCAAGGGTGGAATGAGCAGTTCTTC
D gene: .; J gene: TRBJ1-5; V gene: TRBV5-1; clone size: .; CDR3 protein: CASRFQPTDQPQHF; CDR3 DNA: TGCGCCAGCAGATTCCAACCAACAGATCAGCCCCAACATTTT
D gene: TRBD2; J gene: TRBJ2-3; V gene: TRBV6-1; clone size: many; CDR3 protein: CASSEARVGGGLLNTQYF; CDR3 DNA: TGTGCCAGCAGTGAAGCGCGTGTCGGCGGGGGTTTGTTAAATACGCAGTATTTT
D gene: .; J gene: TRBJ2-1; V gene: TRBV20-1; clone size: many; CDR3 protein: CSARDEAGREQFF; CDR3 DNA: TGCAGTGCTAGAGATGAGGCGGGGAGGGAGCAGTTCTTC
D gene: .; J gene: TRBJ2-7; V gene: TRBV11-2; clone size: many; CDR3 protein: CASTPLRTSYEQYF; CDR3 DNA: TGTGCCAGCACCCCTTTGCGGACCTCCTACGAGCAGTACTTC
D gene: .; J gene: TRBJ1-1; V gene: TRBV18; clone size: many; CDR3 protein: CASSPGLVTNTEAFF; CDR3 DNA: TGTGCCAGCTCACCGGGTTTAGTCACGAACACTGAAGCTTTCTTT
D gene: .; J gene: TRBJ2-7; V gene: TRBV7-8; clone size: few; CDR3 protein: CASSVFTGYEQYF; CDR3 DNA: TGTGCCAGCAGCGTATTTACAGGGTACGAGCAGTACTTC
D gene: .; J gene: TRBJ1-1; V gene: TRBV12-3/TRBV12-4; clone size: many; CDR3 protein: CASSWGPPMNTEAFF; CDR3 DNA: TGTGCCAGCAGTTGGGGGCCCCCGATGAACACTGAAGCTTTCTTT
D gene: .; J gene: TRBJ1-5; V gene: TRBV5-1; clone size: few; CDR3 protein: CASSLAGGENQPQHF; CDR3 DNA: TGCGCCAGCAGCTTGGCAGGAGGAGAGAATCAGCCCCAGCATTTT
D gene: .; J gene: TRBJ2-1; V gene: TRBV5-6; clone size: many; CDR3 protein: CASSSTPHNEQFF; CDR3 DNA: TGTGCCAGCAGCTCCACTCCACACAATGAGCAGTTCTTC
D gene: .; J gene: TRBJ2-2; V gene: TRBV7-8; clone size: .; CDR3 protein: CANSRRGNTGELFF; CDR3 DNA: TGTGCCAACAGCCGGAGGGGGAACACCGGGGAGCTGTTTTTT
D gene: .; J gene: TRBJ2-7; V gene: TRBV11-2; clone size: many; CDR3 protein: CASSGQLYEQYF; CDR3 DNA: TGTGCCAGCAGTGGACAACTGTACGAGCAGTACTTC
D gene: TRBD2; J gene: TRBJ2-5; V gene: TRBV10-2; clone size: many; CDR3 protein: CASRGLAGDRQETQYF; CDR3 DNA: TGCGCCAGTAGAGGACTAGCGGGGGACCGCCAAGAGACCCAGTACTTC
D gene: TRBD1; J gene: TRBJ2-2; V gene: TRBV24-1; clone size: many; CDR3 protein: CATSDSRTGANTGELFF; CDR3 DNA: TGTGCCACCAGTGATTCGCGGACAGGGGCGAACACCGGGGAGCTGTTTTTT
D gene: TRBD1; J gene: TRBJ2-2; V gene: TRBV5-1; clone size: many; CDR3 protein: CASQTGTNTGELFF; CDR3 DNA: TGCGCCAGTCAGACAGGGACGAACACCGGGGAGCTGTTTTTT
D gene: TRBD2; J gene: TRBJ2-3; V gene: TRBV29-1; clone size: many; CDR3 protein: CSVEFGGGGTDTQYF; CDR3 DNA: TGCAGCGTTGAATTCGGGGGGGGTGGCACAGATACGCAGTATTTT
D gene: .; J gene: TRBJ2-5; V gene: TRBV18; clone size: many; CDR3 protein: CASSPLLAQETQYF; CDR3 DNA: TGTGCCAGCTCACCTCTACTAGCCCAAGAGACCCAGTACTTC
D gene: TRBD2; J gene: TRBJ2-2; V gene: TRBV27; clone size: many; CDR3 protein: CASSLSSYPGTSNTGELFF; CDR3 DNA: TGTGCCAGCAGTTTATCTTCTTATCCCGGGACTAGCAACACCGGGGAGCTGTTTTTT
D gene: .; J gene: TRBJ2-7; V gene: TRBV20-1; clone size: many; CDR3 protein: CSARISGSSYEQYF; CDR3 DNA: TGCAGTGCTAGGATCTCTGGAAGCTCCTACGAGCAGTACTTC
D gene: TRBD2; J gene: TRBJ2-1; V gene: TRBV3-1; clone size: many; CDR3 protein: CASSRGTSGGALSYNEQFF; CDR3 DNA: TGTGCCAGCAGCCGAGGGACTAGCGGGGGGGCCTTGTCCTACAATGAGCAGTTCTTC
D gene: TRBD1; J gene: TRBJ1-2; V gene: TRBV20-1; clone size: many; CDR3 protein: CSATKPGQTNYGYTF; CDR3 DNA: TGCAGTGCAACAAAACCGGGACAGACTAACTATGGCTACACCTTC
D gene: TRBD2; J gene: TRBJ2-3; V gene: TRBV20-1; clone size: .; CDR3 protein: CSAIIKPVQSAAGDTQYF; CDR3 DNA: TGCAGTGCCATCATTAAACCGGTACAGTCGGCGGCGGGAGATACACAGTATTTT
D gene: .; J gene: TRBJ1-1; V gene: TRBV24-1; clone size: .; CDR3 protein: CATSDLSNTEAFF; CDR3 DNA: TGTGCCACCAGTGATTTGTCTAACACTGAAGCTTTCTTT
D gene: .; J gene: TRBJ2-1; V gene: TRBV9; clone size: many; CDR3 protein: CASSVARVDEQFF; CDR3 DNA: TGTGCCAGCAGCGTAGCCAGGGTCGATGAGCAGTTCTTC
D gene: .; J gene: TRBJ1-2; V gene: TRBV7-9; clone size: many; CDR3 protein: CASSPLAFLRLAGVEDGYTF; CDR3 DNA: TGTGCCAGCAGCCCTCTAGCCTTCCTTAGGTTGGCAGGGGTGGAAGATGGCTACACCTTC
D gene: TRBD2; J gene: TRBJ2-5; V gene: TRBV5-1; clone size: medium-sized; CDR3 protein: CASSPEASGGFGETQYF; CDR3 DNA: TGCGCCAGCAGCCCGGAGGCTAGCGGGGGCTTCGGAGAGACCCAGTACTTC
D gene: .; J gene: TRBJ1-5; V gene: TRBV5-6; clone size: many; CDR3 protein: CASSLAGDISNQPQHF; CDR3 DNA: TGTGCCAGCAGCTTGGCCGGAGACATTAGCAATCAGCCCCAGCATTTT
D gene: .; J gene: TRBJ1-1; V gene: TRBV5-1; clone size: many; CDR3 protein: CASSLRVSTEAFF; CDR3 DNA: TGCGCCAGCAGCTTGAGGGTGAGCACTGAAGCTTTCTTT
D gene: .; J gene: TRBJ2-5; V gene: TRBV6-5; clone size: many; CDR3 protein: CASRKGGQETQYF; CDR3 DNA: TGTGCCAGCAGAAAGGGAGGCCAAGAGACCCAGTACTTC
D gene: TRBD1; J gene: TRBJ2-2; V gene: TRBV7-6; clone size: many; CDR3 protein: CASSLAPGTGEGKAGELFF; CDR3 DNA: TGTGCCAGCAGCTTAGCTCCCGGGACAGGGGAGGGAAAGGCCGGGGAGCTGTTTTTT
D gene: TRBD1; J gene: TRBJ2-2; V gene: TRBV5-1; clone size: many; CDR3 protein: CASRDTGAGELFF; CDR3 DNA: TGCGCCAGCAGGGACACAGGGGCCGGGGAGCTGTTTTTT
D gene: TRBD2; J gene: TRBJ2-5; V gene: TRBV20-1; clone size: many; CDR3 protein: CSAGAGGTYQETQYF; CDR3 DNA: TGCAGTGCTGGAGCGGGGGGAACGTACCAAGAGACCCAGTACTTC
D gene: TRBD1; J gene: TRBJ1-6; V gene: TRBV20-1; clone size: many; CDR3 protein: CSATYRGNSPLHF; CDR3 DNA: TGCAGTGCTACCTACAGGGGAAATTCACCCCTCCACTTT
D gene: TRBD2; J gene: TRBJ2-5; V gene: TRBV11-2; clone size: many; CDR3 protein: CASSSQRGLAGETQYF; CDR3 DNA: TGTGCCAGCAGCTCCCAGAGGGGACTAGCGGGGGAGACCCAGTACTTC
D gene: .; J gene: TRBJ2-7; V gene: TRBV27; clone size: many; CDR3 protein: CASNPGRGYEQYF; CDR3 DNA: TGTGCCAGCAATCCGGGACGGGGATACGAGCAGTACTTC
D gene: .; J gene: TRBJ2-3; V gene: TRBV15; clone size: many; CDR3 protein: CATSREATQYF; CDR3 DNA: TGTGCCACCAGCAGAGAAGCTACGCAGTATTTT
D gene: TRBD1; J gene: TRBJ2-1; V gene: TRBV29-1; clone size: many; CDR3 protein: CSVEGQGYNEQFF; CDR3 DNA: TGCAGCGTTGAGGGACAGGGCTACAATGAGCAGTTCTTC
D gene: .; J gene: TRBJ2-4; V gene: TRBV12-5; clone size: many; CDR3 protein: CASGLVTRGNIQYF; CDR3 DNA: TGTGCTAGTGGTTTGGTAACGAGGGGGAACATTCAGTACTTC